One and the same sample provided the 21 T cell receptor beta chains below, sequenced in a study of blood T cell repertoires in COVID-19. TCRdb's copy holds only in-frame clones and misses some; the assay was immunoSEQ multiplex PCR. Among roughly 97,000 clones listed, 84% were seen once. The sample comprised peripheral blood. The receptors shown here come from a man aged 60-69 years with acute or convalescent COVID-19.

This CDR3 is CASSPRQGLLAFF. The CDR3 DNA is TGTGCCAGCAGCCCCCGACAGGGGTTGCTCGCTTTCTTT. V usage is TRBV9 and J usage is TRBJ1-1; TRBD1 matches at 8 bases. The CDR3 loop spans 13 amino acids. The germline CDR1 and CDR2 sequences are SGDLS and YYNGEE. Trimming at V came to 4 bases and at J to 11 bases, leaving 10 bases not matched to a gene.

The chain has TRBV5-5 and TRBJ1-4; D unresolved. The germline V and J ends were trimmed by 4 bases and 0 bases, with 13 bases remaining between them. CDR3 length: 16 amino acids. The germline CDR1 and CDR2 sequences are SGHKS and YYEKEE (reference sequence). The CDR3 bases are TGTGCCAGCAGCGAAGGCAGGTTTGCAACTAATGAAAAACTGTTTTTT. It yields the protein CASSEGRFATNEKLFF.

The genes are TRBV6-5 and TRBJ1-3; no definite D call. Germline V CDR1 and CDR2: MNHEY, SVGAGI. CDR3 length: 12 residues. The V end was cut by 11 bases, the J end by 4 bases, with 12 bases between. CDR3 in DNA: TGTGCCTCCGGAGGAGAGGGAAACACCATATATTTT. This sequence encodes CASGGEGNTIYF.

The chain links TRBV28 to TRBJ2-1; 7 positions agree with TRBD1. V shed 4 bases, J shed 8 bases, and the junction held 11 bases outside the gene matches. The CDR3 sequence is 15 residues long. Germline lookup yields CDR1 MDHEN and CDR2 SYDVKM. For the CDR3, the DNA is TGTGCCAGCAGTTCTTTGACAGGGCAAGTGGATGAGCAGTTCTTC. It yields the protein CASSSLTGQVDEQFF.

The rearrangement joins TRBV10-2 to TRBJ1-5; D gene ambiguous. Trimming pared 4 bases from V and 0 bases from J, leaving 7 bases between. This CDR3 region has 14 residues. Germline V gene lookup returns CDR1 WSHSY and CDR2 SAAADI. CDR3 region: CASSGSNSNQPQHF. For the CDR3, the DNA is TGCGCCAGCAGTGGGTCTAATAGCAATCAGCCCCAGCATTTT.

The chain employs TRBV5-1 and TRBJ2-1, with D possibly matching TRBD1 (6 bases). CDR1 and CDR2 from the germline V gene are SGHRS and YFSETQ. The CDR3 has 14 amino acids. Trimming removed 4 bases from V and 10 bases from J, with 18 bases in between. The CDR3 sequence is CASSARTGSREQFF. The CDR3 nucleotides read TGCGCCAGCAGCGCCCGAACAGGGTCCCGCGAGCAGTTCTTC. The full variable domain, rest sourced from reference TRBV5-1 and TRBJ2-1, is KAGVTQTPRYLIKTRGQQVTLSCSPISGHRSVSWYQQTPGQGLQFLFEYFSETQRNKGNFPGRFSGRQFSNSRSEMNVSTLELGDSALYLCASSARTGSREQFFGPGTRLTVL.

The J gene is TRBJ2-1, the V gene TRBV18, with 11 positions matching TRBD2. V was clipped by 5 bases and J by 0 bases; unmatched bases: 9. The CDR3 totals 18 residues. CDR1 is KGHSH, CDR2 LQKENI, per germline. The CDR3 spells CASSRPGLADDSYNEQFF. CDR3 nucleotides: TGTGCCAGCTCAAGGCCGGGACTAGCGGATGACTCCTACAATGAGCAGTTCTTC. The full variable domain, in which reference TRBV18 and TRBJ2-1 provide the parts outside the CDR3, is NAGVMQNPRHLVRRRGQEARLRCSPMKGHSHVYWYRQLPEEGLKFMVYLQKENIIDESGMPKERFSAEFPKEGPSILRIQQVVRGDSAAYFCASSRPGLADDSYNEQFFGPGTRLTVL.

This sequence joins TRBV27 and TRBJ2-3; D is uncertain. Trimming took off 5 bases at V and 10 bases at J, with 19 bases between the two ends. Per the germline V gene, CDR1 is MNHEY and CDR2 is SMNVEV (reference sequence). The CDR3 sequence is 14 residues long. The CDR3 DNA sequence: TGTGCCAGCAGTGCGCTCCGATACGTCCCCCCGCAGTATTTT. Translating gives CASSALRYVPPQYF.

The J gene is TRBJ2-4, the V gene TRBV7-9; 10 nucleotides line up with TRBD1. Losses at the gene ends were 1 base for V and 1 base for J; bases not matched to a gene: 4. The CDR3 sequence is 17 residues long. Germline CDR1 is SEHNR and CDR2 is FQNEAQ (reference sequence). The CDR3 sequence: CASSLGGTGVAKNIQYF. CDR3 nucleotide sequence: TGTGCCAGCAGCTTAGGTGGGACAGGGGTGGCCAAAAACATTCAGTACTTC.

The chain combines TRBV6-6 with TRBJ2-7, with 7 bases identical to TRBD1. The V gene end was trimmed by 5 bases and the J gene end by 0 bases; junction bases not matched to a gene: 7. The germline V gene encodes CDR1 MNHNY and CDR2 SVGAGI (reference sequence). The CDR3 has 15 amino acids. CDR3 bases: TGTGCCAGCAGTAACCCGGGACAGAGCTCCTACGAGCAGTACGTC. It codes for CASSNPGQSSYEQYV.

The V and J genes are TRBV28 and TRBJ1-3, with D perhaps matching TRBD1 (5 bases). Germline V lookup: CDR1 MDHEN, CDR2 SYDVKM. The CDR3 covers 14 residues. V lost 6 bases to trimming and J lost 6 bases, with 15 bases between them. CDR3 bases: TGTGCCAGCAGGACCCAGGGATTCAAAAACACCATATATTTT. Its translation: CASRTQGFKNTIYF.

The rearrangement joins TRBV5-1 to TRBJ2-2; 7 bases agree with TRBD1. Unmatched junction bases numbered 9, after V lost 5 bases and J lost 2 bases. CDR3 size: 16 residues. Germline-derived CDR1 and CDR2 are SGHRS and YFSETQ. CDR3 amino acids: CASRFRDRDNTGELFF. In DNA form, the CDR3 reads TGCGCCAGCAGATTTCGGGACAGAGATAACACCGGGGAGCTGTTTTTT.

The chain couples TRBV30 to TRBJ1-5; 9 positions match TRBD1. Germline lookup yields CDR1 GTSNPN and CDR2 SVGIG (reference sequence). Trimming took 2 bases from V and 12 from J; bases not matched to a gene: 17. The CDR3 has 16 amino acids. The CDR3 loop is CAWSPRTGAGIRRQHF. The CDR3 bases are TGTGCCTGGAGTCCCCGGACAGGGGCCGGAATAAGGCGCCAGCATTTT.

CDR3 bases: TGTGCCAGCAGCTTGGCCGCGGCTAGCGGGAGTCTTTACGAGCAGTACTTC. Its translation is CASSLAAASGSLYEQYF. The V gene is TRBV5-5, the J gene TRBJ2-7; the match to TRBD2 covers 10 bases. Losses at the gene ends were 0 bases for V and 4 bases for J; bases not matched to a gene: 10. The CDR3 length is 17 residues. Germline assignment: CDR1 SGHKS and CDR2 YYEKEE (reference sequence).

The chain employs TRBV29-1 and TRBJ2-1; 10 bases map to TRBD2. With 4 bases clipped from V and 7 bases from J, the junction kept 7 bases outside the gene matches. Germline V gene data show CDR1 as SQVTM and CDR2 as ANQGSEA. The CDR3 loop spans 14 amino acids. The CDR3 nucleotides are TGCAGCGTTGCCTTCCTAGCGGGGGTAAATGAGCAGTTCTTC. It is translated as CSVAFLAGVNEQFF.

The CDR3 loop reads CATSRGGTPHGYTF. The DNA of the CDR3 is TGTGCCACCAGCAGAGGCGGGACTCCTCATGGCTACACCTTC. The chain is built from TRBV15 and TRBJ1-2; D perhaps matches TRBD1 (5 bases). The ends were cut back, 1 base at V and 6 bases at J, with 12 bases in the middle. CDR3 length equals 14 residues. Germline CDR1 reads LNHNV; CDR2 reads YYDKDF (reference sequence).

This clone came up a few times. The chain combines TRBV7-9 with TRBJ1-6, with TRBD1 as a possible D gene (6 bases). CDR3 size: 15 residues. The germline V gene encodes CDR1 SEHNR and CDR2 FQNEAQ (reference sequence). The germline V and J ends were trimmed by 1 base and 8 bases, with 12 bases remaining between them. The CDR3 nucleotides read TGTGCCAGCAGCTTAGGGTCAGGGGTTGATTCACCCCTCCACTTT. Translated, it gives CASSLGSGVDSPLHF.

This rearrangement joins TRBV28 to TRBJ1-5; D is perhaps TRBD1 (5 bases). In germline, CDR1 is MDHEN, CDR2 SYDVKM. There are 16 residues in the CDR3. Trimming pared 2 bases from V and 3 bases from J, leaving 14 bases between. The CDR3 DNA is TGTGCCAGCAGTTTAGGCGACGACAGTTACAATCAGCCCCAGCATTTT. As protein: CASSLGDDSYNQPQHF. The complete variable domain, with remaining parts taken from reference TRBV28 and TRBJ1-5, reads DVKVTQSSRYLVKRTGEKVFLECVQDMDHENMFWYRQDPGLGLRLIYFSYDVKMKEKGDIPEGYSVSREKKERFSLILESASTNQTSMYLCASSLGDDSYNQPQHFGDGTRLSIL.

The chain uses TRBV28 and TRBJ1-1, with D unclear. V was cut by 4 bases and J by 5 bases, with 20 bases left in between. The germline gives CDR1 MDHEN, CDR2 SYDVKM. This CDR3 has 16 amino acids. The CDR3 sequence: CASSSPLPISGTEAFF. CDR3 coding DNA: TGTGCCAGCAGTTCCCCTCTCCCAATCTCGGGGACTGAAGCTTTCTTT.

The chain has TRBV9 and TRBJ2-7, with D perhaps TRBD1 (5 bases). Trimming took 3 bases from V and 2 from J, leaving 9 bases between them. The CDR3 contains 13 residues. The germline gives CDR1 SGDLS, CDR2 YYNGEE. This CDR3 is CASSAGNTYEQYV. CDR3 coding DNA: TGTGCCAGCAGCGCAGGGAACACCTACGAGCAGTACGTC.

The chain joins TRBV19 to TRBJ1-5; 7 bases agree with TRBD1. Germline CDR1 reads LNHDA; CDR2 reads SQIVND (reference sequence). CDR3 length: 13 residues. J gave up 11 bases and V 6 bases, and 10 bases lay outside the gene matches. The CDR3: CASSEPSRGTQHF. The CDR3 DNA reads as TGTGCCAGTAGCGAACCATCCAGGGGGACCCAGCATTTT.